This T cell receptor (beta chain) came from a study of CD8 T cells in Susac syndrome. Across the whole study: The sequenced Susac syndrome patients included six who had clinically active disease and about 8 who were in remission. Patients with Susac syndrome had blood drawn and were at that point therapy-naive, on corticosteroids, or on intravenous immunoglobulin alone.

As regards this clonotype: The target antigen is unknown.

CDR3 length: 15 residues. Germline CDR1 is MGHRA and CDR2 is YSYEKL. V shed 0 bases and J shed 5 bases, with 14 bases lying between them. RNA in amounts of roughly 0.5 to 1 ug was reverse transcribed with random hexamers. TCRdb redid the calling of the immunoSEQ multiplex PCR reads with MiXCR, one entry per CDR3 protein. The sample yields fewer than 150,000 distinct CDR3 sequences, approximately 95% seen once. Whole-study findings and limits: Clonal expansion of CD8+ cells in Susac peaked in TEMRA cells (and in active patients). The total CD8+ repertoires contained roughly 17 Susac-specific public clones, and the CD8+ TEMRA repertoires contained roughly 5.

The sample taken for sequencing was CD8+ T cells from PBMCs. The receptor's source is a human donor with Susac syndrome. The chain has TRBV4-1 and TRBJ2-7, with TRBD1 as a possible D gene (6 bases). The CDR3 nucleotides are TGCGCCAGCAGCCAAGAGGCAGGGGAACCCAACGAGCAGTACTTC. Translation: CASSQEAGEPNEQYF.